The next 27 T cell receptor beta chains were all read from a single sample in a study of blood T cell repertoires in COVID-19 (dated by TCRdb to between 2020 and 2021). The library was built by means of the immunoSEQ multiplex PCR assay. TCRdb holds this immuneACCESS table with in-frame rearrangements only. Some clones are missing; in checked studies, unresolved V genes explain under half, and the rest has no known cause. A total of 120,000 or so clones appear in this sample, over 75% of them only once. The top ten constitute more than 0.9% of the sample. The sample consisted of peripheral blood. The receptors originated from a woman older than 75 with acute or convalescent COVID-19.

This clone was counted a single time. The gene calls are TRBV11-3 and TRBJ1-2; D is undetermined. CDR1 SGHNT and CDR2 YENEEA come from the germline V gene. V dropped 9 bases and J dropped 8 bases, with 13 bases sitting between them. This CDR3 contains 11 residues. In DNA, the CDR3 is TGTGCCAGGGCGAGAGGGCTCGGCTACACCTTC. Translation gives CARARGLGYTF. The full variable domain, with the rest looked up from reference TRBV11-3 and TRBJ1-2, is EAGVVQSPRYKIIEKKQPVAFWCNPISGHNTLYWYLQNLGQGPELLIRYENEEAVDDSQLPKDRFSAERLKGVDSTLKIQPAELGDSAVYLCARARGLGYTFGSGTRLTVV.

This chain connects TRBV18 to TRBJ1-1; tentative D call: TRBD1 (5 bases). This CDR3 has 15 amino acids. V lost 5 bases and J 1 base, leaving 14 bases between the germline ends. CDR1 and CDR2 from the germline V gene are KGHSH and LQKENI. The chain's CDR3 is CASSYQGRANTEAFF. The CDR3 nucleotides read TGTGCCAGCTCATACCAGGGCAGGGCGAACACTGAAGCTTTCTTT.

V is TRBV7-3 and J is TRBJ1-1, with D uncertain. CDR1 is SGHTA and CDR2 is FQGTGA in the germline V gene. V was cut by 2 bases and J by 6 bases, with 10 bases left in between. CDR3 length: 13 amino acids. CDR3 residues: CASSLSRDAEAFF. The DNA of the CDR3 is TGTGCCAGCAGCTTATCCCGGGATGCTGAAGCTTTCTTT.

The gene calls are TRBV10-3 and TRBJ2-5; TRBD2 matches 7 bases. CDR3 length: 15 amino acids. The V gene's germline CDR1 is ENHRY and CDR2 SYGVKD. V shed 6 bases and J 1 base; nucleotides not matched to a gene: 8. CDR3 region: CAIRRDYSSQETQYF. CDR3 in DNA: TGTGCCATCAGACGGGACTACTCCTCCCAAGAGACCCAGTACTTC.

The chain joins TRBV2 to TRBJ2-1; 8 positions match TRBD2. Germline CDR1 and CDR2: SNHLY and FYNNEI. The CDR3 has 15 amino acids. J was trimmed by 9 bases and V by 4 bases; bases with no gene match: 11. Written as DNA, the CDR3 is TGTGCCAGCAGTGGTGGCGGGGGGCCCTTTGGTGAGCAGTTCTTC. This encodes CASSGGGGPFGEQFF.

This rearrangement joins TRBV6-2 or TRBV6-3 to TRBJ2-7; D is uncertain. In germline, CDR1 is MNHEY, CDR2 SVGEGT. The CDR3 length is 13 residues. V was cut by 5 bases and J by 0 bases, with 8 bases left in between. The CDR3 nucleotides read TGTGCCAGCAGTGTGGTTAGCTCCTACGAGCAGTACTTC. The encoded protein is CASSVVSSYEQYF.

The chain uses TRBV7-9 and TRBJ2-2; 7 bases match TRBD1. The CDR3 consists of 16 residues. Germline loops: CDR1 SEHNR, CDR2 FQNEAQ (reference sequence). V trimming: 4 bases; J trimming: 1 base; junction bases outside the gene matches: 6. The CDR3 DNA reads TGTGCCAGCAGCTCGGGACAGACGAGGAACACCGGGGAGCTGTTTTTT. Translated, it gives CASSSGQTRNTGELFF. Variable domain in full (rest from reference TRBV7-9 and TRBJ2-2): DTGVSQNPRHKITKRGQNVTFRCDPISEHNRLYWYRQTLGQGPEFLTYFQNEAQLEKSRLLSDRFSAERPKGSFSTLEIQRTEQGDSAMYLCASSSGQTRNTGELFFGEGSRLTVL.

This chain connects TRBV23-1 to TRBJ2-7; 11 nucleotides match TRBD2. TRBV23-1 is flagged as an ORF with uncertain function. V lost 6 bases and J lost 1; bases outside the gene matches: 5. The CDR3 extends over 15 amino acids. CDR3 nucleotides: TGCGCCAGCAGACGGACTAGCGGGCTTTCCTACGAGCAGTACTTC. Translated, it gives CASRRTSGLSYEQYF.

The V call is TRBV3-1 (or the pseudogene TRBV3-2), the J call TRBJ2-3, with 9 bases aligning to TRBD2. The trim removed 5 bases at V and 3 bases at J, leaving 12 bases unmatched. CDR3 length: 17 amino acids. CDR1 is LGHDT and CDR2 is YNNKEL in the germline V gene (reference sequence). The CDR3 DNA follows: TGTGCCAGCAGCAACCGCGCTGTAGCGGGAGCTACAGATACGCAGTATTTT. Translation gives CASSNRAVAGATDTQYF.

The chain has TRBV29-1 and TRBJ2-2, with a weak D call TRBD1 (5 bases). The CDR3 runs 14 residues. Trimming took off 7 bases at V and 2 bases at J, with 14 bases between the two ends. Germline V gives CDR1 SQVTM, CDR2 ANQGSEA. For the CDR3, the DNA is TGCAGCGCCGTAGGGGCCTTAAACACCGGGGAGCTGTTTTTT. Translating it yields CSAVGALNTGELFF.

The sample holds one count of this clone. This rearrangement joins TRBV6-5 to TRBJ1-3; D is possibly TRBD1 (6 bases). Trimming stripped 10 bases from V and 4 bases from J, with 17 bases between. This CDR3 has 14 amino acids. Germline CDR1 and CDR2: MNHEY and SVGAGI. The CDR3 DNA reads TGTGCCACAACTTACAGGGAGAAAGGAAACACCATATATTTT. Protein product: CATTYREKGNTIYF.

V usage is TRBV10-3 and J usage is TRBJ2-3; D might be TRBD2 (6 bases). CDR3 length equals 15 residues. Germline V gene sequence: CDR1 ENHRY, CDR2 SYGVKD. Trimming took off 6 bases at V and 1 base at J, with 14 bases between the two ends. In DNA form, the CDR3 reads TGTGCCATCAGCGGACCGGGACTGCGCACAGATACGCAGTATTTT. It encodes CAISGPGLRTDTQYF.

CDR3 loop: CASVFRDSNQPQHF. In DNA, the CDR3 is TGTGCCAGCGTTTTTCGGGACAGTAATCAGCCCCAGCATTTT. The rearrangement links TRBV5-5 to TRBJ1-5; 7 nucleotides agree with TRBD1. The CDR3 length is 14 residues. Germline V gene data show CDR1 as SGHKS and CDR2 as YYEKEE (reference sequence). The J segment lost 4 bases and the V segment lost 7 bases, leaving 8 bases of the junction unmatched. The full variable domain, with the rest looked up from reference TRBV5-5 and TRBJ1-5, is DAGVTQSPTHLIKTRGQQVTLRCSPISGHKSVSWYQQVLGQGPQFIFQYYEKEERGRGNFPDRFSARQFPNYSSELNVNALLLGDSALYLCASVFRDSNQPQHFGDGTRLSIL.

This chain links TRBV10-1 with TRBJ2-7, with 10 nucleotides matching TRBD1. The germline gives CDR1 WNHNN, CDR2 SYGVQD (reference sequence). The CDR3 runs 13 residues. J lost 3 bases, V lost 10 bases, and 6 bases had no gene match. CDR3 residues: CATRDRGIYEQYF. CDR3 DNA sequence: TGCGCCACCCGGGACAGGGGAATCTACGAGCAGTACTTC.

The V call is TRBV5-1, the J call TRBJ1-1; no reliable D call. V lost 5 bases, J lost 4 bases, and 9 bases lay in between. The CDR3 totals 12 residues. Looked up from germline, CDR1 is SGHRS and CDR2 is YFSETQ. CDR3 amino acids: CASRLEGTEAFF. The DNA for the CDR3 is TGCGCCAGCAGACTCGAGGGCACTGAAGCTTTCTTT.

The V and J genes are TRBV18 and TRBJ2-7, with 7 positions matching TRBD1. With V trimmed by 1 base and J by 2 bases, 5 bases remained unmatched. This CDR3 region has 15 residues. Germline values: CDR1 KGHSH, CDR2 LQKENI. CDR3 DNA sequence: TGTGCCAGCTCACCACTCCCGGGACAGACCTACGAGCAGTACTTC. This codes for CASSPLPGQTYEQYF. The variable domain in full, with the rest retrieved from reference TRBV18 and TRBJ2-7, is NAGVMQNPRHLVRRRGQEARLRCSPMKGHSHVYWYRQLPEEGLKFMVYLQKENIIDESGMPKERFSAEFPKEGPSILRIQQVVRGDSAAYFCASSPLPGQTYEQYFGPGTRLTVT.

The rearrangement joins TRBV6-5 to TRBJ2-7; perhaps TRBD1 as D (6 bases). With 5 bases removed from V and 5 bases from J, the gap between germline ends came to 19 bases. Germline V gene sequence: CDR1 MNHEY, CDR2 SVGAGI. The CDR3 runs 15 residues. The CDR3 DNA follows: TGTGCCAGCAGTACCGTCAGGGGCCTCTGGAACGAGCAGTACTTC. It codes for CASSTVRGLWNEQYF.

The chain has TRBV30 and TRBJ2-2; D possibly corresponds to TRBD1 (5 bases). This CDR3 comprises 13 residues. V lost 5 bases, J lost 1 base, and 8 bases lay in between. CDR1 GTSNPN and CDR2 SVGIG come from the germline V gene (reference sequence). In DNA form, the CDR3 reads TGTGCCTGGGGACACCAGAACACCGGGGAGCTGTTTTTT. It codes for CAWGHQNTGELFF.

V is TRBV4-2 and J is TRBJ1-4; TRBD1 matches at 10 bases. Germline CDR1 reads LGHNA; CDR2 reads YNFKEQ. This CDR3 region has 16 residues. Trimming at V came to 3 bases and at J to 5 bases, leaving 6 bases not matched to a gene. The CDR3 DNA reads TGTGCCAGCAGCCAGGGGACAGGGGATTGGAATGAAAAACTGTTTTTT. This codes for CASSQGTGDWNEKLFF.

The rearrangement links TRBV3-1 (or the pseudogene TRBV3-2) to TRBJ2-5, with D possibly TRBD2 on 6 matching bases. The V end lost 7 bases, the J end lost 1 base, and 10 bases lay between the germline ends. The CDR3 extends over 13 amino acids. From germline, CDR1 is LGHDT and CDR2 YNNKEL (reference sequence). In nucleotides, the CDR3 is TGTGCCAGCAACCGCGGGACCCAAGAGACCCAGTACTTC. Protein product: CASNRGTQETQYF.

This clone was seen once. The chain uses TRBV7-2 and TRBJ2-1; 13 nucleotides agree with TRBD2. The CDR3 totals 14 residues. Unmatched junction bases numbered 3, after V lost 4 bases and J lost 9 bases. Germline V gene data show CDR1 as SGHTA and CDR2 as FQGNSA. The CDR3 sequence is CASSSTSGRLEQFF. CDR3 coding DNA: TGTGCCAGCAGCTCGACTAGCGGGAGGCTTGAGCAGTTCTTC.

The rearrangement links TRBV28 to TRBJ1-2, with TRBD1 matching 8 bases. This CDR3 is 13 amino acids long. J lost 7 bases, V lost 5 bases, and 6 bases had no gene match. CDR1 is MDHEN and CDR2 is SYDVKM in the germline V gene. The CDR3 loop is CASSRTGYFGYTF. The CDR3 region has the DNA TGTGCCAGCAGTCGGACAGGGTACTTTGGCTACACCTTC.

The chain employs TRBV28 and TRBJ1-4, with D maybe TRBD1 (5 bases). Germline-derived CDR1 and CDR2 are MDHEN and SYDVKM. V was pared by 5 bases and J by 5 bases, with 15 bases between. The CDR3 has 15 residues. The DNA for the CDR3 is TGTGCCAGCAGTCCATTTCTGGGGCGGAATGAAAAACTGTTTTTT. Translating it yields CASSPFLGRNEKLFF.

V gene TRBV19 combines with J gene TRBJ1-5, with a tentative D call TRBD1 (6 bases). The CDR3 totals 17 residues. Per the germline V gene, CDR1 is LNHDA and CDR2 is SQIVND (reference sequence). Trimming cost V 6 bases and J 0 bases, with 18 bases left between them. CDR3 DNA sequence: TGTGCCAGTAGAGGGGGGGGAGCGGTGTATAGCAATCAGCCCCAGCATTTT. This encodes CASRGGGAVYSNQPQHF.

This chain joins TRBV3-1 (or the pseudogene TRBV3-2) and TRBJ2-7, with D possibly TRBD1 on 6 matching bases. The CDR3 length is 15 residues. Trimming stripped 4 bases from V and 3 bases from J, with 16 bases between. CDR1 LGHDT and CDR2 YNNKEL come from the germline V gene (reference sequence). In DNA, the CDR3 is TGTGCCAGCAGCCTCCAGACAGGCATCTTCTACGAGCAGTACTTC. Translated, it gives CASSLQTGIFYEQYF.

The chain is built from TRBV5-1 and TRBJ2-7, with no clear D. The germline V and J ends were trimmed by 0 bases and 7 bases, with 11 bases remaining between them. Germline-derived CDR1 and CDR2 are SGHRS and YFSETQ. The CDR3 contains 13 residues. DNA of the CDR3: TGCGCCAGCAGCTTGGGCAGTTCTTTTGAGCAGTACTTC. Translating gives CASSLGSSFEQYF.

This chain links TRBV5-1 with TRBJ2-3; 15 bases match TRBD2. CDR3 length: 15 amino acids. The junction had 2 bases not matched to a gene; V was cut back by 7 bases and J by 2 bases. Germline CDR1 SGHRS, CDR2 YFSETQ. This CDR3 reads CASRTSGRDTDTQYF. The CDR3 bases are TGCGCCAGCCGGACTAGCGGGAGGGACACAGATACGCAGTATTTT.